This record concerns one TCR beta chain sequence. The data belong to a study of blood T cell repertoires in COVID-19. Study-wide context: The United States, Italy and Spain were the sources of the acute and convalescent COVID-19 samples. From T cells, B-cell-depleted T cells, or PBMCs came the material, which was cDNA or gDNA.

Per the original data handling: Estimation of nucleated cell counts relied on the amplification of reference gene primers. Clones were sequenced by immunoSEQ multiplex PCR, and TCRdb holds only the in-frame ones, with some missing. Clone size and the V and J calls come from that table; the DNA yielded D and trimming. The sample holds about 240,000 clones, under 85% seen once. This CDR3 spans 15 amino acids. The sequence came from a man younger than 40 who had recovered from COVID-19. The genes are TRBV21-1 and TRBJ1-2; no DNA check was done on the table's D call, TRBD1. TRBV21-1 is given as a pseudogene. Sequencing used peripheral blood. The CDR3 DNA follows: TGTGCCAGCAGTCGTCAAGGGGTTGTAATCGATGGCTACACCTTC. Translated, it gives CASSRQGVVIDGYTF.